This T cell receptor (beta chain) is drawn from a study of cytomegalovirus exposure and HLA in healthy donors. Study-wide context: The approximately 110 validation repertoires used a platform that matched the one used for the approximately 670 first-cohort repertoires, as a later analysis reported. Study results and limitations: Subsequent analysis showed first-cohort TCR clusters tending to co-occur in approximately 120 validation repertoires. The study put 150 or so TCR beta chains on its list as cytomegalovirus-associated.

Clones were read by immunoSEQ multiplex PCR, and TCRdb kept only the in-frame ones, dropping some. The sample consists of hundreds of thousands of clones, 85% to 90% of them appearing once. From the roughly 110-subject validation cohort, which was separate from the approximately 700-subject first cohort, the donors were drawn. On this clone itself: Its antigen is not known.

Per germline, CDR1 SGHTA and CDR2 FQGNSA. The trim removed 5 bases at V and 1 base at J, leaving 5 bases unmatched. This CDR3 comprises 15 residues. The sequenced material came from PBMCs. This clonotype originated in a man aged 18 to 30 in good health and CMV-seronegative. The J gene is TRBJ2-5, the V gene TRBV7-2; 9 bases line up with TRBD2. CDR3 coding DNA: TGTGCCAGCAGCATCCCAGCGGGGGGCCAAGAGACCCAGTACTTC. It yields the protein CASSIPAGGQETQYF.